This entry lists 13 T cell receptor beta chains sequenced from one sample in a study of shared clonotypes between healthy human individuals. Produced via immunoSEQ multiplex PCR; TCRdb's table is partial and in-frame only. The data hold some 350,000 clones, with approximately 74% observed a single time. The sequencing sample was made of memory CD4+ T cells sorted from blood. Subset meaning: CD45RA-negative fraction. These receptors all come from a man aged 30-40 years in good health.

This clone was recorded a few times. The chain uses TRBV29-1 and TRBJ1-1; D ambiguous. Germline V CDR1 and CDR2: SQVTM, ANQGSEA. The CDR3 is made up of 14 amino acids. The germline V and J ends were trimmed by 4 bases and 3 bases, with 15 bases remaining between them. The CDR3 bases are TGCAGCGTTGCCCTACATGGGTTGGACACTGAAGCTTTCTTT. It encodes CSVALHGLDTEAFF.

This chain joins TRBV5-1 and TRBJ2-1; possible D gene TRBD1, 6 bases. Trimming cost V 0 bases and J 15 bases, with 16 bases left between them. Looked up from germline, CDR1 is SGHRS and CDR2 is YFSETQ. The CDR3 has 13 residues. The CDR3 bases are TGCGCCAGCAGCTTGGAAGCCAGGGGCTTTGCGTTCTTC. Its protein is CASSLEARGFAFF.

The chain links TRBV5-4 to TRBJ2-5; 7 bases are a match to TRBD1. The CDR3 spans 14 residues. The V and J ends lost 4 bases and 2 bases, in that order; junction bases with no gene match: 5. Germline-derived CDR1 and CDR2 are SGHNT and YYREEE (reference sequence). The CDR3 bases are TGTGCCAGCAGCCGAGACAGGGCTCAAGAGACCCAGTACTTC. It specifies CASSRDRAQETQYF.

This chain uses TRBV25-1 with TRBJ2-5, with D hard to call. Trimming took off 4 bases at V and 9 bases at J, with 18 bases between the two ends. This CDR3 has 14 residues. Germline-derived CDR1 and CDR2 are MGHDK and SYGVNS. For the CDR3, the DNA is TGTGCCAGCAGTGCGGTCTCGACCGAGCTGGCCCAGTACTTC. This encodes CASSAVSTELAQYF. The full variable domain, its missing parts supplied by reference TRBV25-1 and TRBJ2-5, is EADIYQTPRYLVIGTGKKITLECSQTMGHDKMYWYQQDPGMELHLIHYSYGVNSTEKGDLSSESTVSRIRTEHFPLTLESARPSHTSQYLCASSAVSTELAQYFGPGTRLLVL.

The chain combines TRBV2 with TRBJ1-4; no clear D. V was pared by 4 bases and J by 5 bases, with 8 bases between. This CDR3 has 13 amino acids. The germline V gene has CDR1 SNHLY and CDR2 FYNNEI. The CDR3 here is CASSVIRNEKLFF. As DNA, the CDR3 is TGTGCCAGCAGTGTAATACGGAATGAAAAACTGTTTTTT.

The rearrangement uses TRBV10-3 and TRBJ1-5; tentatively, D is TRBD1 (6 bases). The CDR3 runs 17 residues. The germline V and J ends were trimmed by 5 bases and 0 bases, with 17 bases remaining between them. Germline V gives CDR1 ENHRY, CDR2 SYGVKD. The CDR3 sequence: CAISPTGQLSSNQPQHF. The CDR3 bases are TGTGCCATCAGTCCTACAGGACAGCTTTCTAGCAATCAGCCCCAGCATTTT.

This rearrangement joins TRBV19 to TRBJ1-5; weak D call: TRBD1 (5 bases). CDR3 length equals 16 residues. V gave up 3 bases and J gave up 1 base, with 13 bases separating them. Germline CDR1 is LNHDA and CDR2 is SQIVND (reference sequence). CDR3 coding DNA: TGTGCCAGTAGTATCCTTGACAGAAGGAGCAATCAGCCCCAGCATTTT. Protein product: CASSILDRRSNQPQHF.

A few counts support this clone. The sample carries other DNA sequences with the same CDR3. The rearrangement joins TRBV7-2 to TRBJ1-1; weak D call: TRBD1 (6 bases). The CDR3 extends over 14 amino acids. The V gene's germline CDR1 is SGHTA and CDR2 FQGNSA. V was pared by 5 bases and J by 1 base, with 11 bases between. CDR3 DNA: TGTGCCAGCAGCCCAGGGGCCGCGAACACTGAAGCTTTCTTT. Translating gives CASSPGAANTEAFF.

CDR3 loop: CASTKRYGQMNTEAFF. CDR3 DNA: TGTGCCAGCACCAAAAGATATGGACAGATGAACACTGAAGCTTTCTTT. The chain links TRBV11-2 to TRBJ1-1; possibly TRBD1 for D (6 bases). In germline, CDR1 is SGHAT, CDR2 FQNNGV. The CDR3 spans 16 residues. V lost 7 bases and J 0 bases, leaving 18 bases between the germline ends.

A few counts support this clone. The chain joins TRBV5-5 to TRBJ2-3; 8 bases map to TRBD2. Germline assignment: CDR1 SGHKS and CDR2 YYEKEE (reference sequence). V gave up 5 bases and J gave up 4 bases; unmatched junction bases: 3. CDR3 length: 13 residues. For the CDR3, the DNA is TGTGCCAGCAGTGGACTAGCTTCAGATACGCAGTATTTT. Protein product: CASSGLASDTQYF.

The chain links TRBV7-9 to TRBJ1-3; D uncertain. V gave up 3 bases and J gave up 0 bases, with 9 bases separating them. Germline V gives CDR1 SEHNR, CDR2 FQNEAQ (reference sequence). The CDR3 spans 15 residues. The CDR3 region is CASSFDRNSGNTIYF. CDR3 in DNA: TGTGCCAGCAGCTTTGATAGAAACTCTGGAAACACCATATATTTT.

V gene TRBV10-3 combines with J gene TRBJ2-7; D remains unclear. V was shortened by 2 bases and J by 4 bases, with 6 bases between the two germline ends. The CDR3 has 12 amino acids. Germline V gives CDR1 ENHRY, CDR2 SYGVKD. CDR3 protein: CAISEATYEQYF. CDR3 nucleotides: TGTGCCATCAGTGAGGCTACATACGAGCAGTACTTC.

Regarding this clone: Other DNA sequences in the same sample also yield this CDR3. The chain uses TRBV7-2 and TRBJ2-3, with 12 bases fitting TRBD2. V gave up 4 bases and J gave up 3 bases; unmatched junction bases: 2. From germline, CDR1 is SGHTA and CDR2 FQGNSA. This CDR3 has 15 residues. Here the CDR3 DNA reads TGTGCCAGCAGCTCTACTAGCGGGAGGACAGATACGCAGTATTTT. Protein: CASSSTSGRTDTQYF.